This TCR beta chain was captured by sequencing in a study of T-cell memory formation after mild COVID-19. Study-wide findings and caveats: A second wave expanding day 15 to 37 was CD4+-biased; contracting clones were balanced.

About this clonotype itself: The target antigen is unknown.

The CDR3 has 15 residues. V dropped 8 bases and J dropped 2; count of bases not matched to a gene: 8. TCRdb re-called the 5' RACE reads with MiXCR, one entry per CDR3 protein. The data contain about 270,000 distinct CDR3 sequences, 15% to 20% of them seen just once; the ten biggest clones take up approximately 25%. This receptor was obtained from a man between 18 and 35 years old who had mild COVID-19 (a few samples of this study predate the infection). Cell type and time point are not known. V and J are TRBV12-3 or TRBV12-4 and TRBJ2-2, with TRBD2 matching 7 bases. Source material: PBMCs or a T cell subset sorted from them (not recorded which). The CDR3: CASCLGGFNTGELFF. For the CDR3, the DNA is TGTGCCAGCTGCCTGGGGGGGTTTAACACCGGGGAGCTGTTTTTT.